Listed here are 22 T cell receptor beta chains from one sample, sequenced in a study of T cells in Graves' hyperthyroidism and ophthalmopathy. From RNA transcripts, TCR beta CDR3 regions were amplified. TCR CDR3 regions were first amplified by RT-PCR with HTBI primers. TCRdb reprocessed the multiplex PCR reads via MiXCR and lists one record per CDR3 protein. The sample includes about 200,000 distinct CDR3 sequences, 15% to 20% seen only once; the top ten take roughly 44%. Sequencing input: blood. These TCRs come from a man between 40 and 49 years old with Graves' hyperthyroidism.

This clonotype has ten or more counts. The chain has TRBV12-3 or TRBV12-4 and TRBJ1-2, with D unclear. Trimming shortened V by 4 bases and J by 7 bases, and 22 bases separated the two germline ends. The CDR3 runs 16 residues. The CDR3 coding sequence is TGTGCCAGCAGTTCCCCCGGTGGAACCCAAAGTGGTGGCTACACCTTC. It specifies CASSSPGGTQSGGYTF.

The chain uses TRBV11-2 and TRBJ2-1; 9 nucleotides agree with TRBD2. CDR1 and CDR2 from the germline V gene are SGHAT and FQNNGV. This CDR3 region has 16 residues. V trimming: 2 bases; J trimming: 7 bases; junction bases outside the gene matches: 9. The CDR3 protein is CASSLLGGGAENEQFF. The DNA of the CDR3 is TGTGCCAGCAGCTTACTAGGCGGGGGGGCCGAGAATGAGCAGTTCTTC.

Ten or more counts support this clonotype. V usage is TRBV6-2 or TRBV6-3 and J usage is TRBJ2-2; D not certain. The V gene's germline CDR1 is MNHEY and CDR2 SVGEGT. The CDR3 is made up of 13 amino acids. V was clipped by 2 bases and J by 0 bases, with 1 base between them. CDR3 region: CASSYTNTGELFF. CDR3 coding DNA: TGTGCCAGCAGTTACACGAACACCGGGGAGCTGTTTTTT.

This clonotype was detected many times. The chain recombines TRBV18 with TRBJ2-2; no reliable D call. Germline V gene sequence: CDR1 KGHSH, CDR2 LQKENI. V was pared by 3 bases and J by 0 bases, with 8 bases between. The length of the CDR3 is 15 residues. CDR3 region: CASSPAAANTGELFF. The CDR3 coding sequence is TGTGCCAGCTCACCGGCGGCAGCGAACACCGGGGAGCTGTTTTTT. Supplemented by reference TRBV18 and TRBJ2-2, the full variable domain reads NAGVMQNPRHLVRRRGQEARLRCSPMKGHSHVYWYRQLPEEGLKFMVYLQKENIIDESGMPKERFSAEFPKEGPSILRIQQVVRGDSAAYFCASSPAAANTGELFFGEGSRLTVL.

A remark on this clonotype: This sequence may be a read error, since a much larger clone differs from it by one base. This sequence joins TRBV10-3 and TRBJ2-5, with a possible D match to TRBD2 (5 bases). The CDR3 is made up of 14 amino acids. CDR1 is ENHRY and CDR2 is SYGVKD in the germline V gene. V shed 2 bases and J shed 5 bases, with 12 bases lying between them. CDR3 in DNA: TGTGCCATCAGTGAGGGAGGTAATGGGGAGACCCAGTACTTC. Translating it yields CAISEGGNGETQYF.

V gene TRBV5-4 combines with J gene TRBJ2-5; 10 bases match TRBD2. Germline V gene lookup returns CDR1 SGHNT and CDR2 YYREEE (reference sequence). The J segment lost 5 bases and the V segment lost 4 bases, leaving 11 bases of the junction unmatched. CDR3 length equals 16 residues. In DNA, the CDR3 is TGTGCCAGCAGCCCGAATAGCGGGGGGAGCGGCGAGACCCAGTACTTC. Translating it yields CASSPNSGGSGETQYF. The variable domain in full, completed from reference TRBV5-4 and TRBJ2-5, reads ETGVTQSPTHLIKTRGQQVTLRCSSQSGHNTVSWYQQALGQGPQFIFQYYREEENGRGNFPPRFSGLQFPNYSSELNVNALELDDSALYLCASSPNSGGSGETQYFGPGTRLLVL.

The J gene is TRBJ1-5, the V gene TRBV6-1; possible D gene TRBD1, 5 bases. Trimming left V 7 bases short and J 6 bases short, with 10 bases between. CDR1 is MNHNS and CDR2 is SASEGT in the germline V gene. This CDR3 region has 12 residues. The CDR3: CASTDGGQPQHF. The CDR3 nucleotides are TGTGCCAGCACCGACGGGGGTCAGCCCCAGCATTTT.

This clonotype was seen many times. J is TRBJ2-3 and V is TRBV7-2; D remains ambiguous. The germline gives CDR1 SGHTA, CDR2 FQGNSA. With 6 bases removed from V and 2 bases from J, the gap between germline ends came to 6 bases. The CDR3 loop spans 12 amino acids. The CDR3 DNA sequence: TGTGCCAGCAGGCAGAACACAGATACGCAGTATTTT. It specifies CASRQNTDTQYF.

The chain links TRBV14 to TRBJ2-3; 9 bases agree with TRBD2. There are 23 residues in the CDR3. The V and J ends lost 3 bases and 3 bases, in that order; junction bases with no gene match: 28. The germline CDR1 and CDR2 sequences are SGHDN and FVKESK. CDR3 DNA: TGTGCCAGCAGCCAGGATAGAGGTACCCCCCCCCCCGCGGGGGGGCCGGAGACAGATACGCAGTATTTT. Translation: CASSQDRGTPPPAGGPETDTQYF.

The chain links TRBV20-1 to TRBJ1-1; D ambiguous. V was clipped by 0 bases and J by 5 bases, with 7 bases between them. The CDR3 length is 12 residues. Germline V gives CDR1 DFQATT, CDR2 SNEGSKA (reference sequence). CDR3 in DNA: TGCAGTGCTAGAGATTGGGTTACTGAAGCTTTCTTT. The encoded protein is CSARDWVTEAFF.

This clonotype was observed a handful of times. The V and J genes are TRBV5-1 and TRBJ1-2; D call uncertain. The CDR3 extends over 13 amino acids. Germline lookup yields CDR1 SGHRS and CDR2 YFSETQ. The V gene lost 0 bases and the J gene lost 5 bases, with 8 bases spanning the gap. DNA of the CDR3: TGCGCCAGCAGCTTGGAACGGGAATATGGCTACACCTTC. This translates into CASSLEREYGYTF. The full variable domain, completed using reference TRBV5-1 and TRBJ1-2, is KAGVTQTPRYLIKTRGQQVTLSCSPISGHRSVSWYQQTPGQGLQFLFEYFSETQRNKGNFPGRFSGRQFSNSRSEMNVSTLELGDSALYLCASSLEREYGYTFGSGTRLTVV.

In nucleotides, the CDR3 is TGTGCCAGCAGTTTCGGGCAGGGGGCTAATCAGTACTTC. Its protein product is CASSFGQGANQYF. The rearrangement joins TRBV12-3 or TRBV12-4 to TRBJ2-4, with 8 bases that match TRBD1. The CDR3 length is 13 residues. Trimming removed 3 bases from V and 12 bases from J; junction bases left unmatched: 7.

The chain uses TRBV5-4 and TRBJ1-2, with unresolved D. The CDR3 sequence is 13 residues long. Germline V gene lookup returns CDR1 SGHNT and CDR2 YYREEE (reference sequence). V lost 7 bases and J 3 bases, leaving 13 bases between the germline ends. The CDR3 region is CASLPSGYYGYTF. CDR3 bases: TGTGCCAGCCTTCCATCCGGATACTATGGCTACACCTTC.

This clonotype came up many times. CDR3 sequence: CSARDNNGELFF. The DNA of the CDR3 is TGCAGTGCTAGAGATAATAACGGGGAGCTGTTTTTT. This rearrangement joins TRBV20-1 to TRBJ2-2; D remains unclear. Germline V gene lookup returns CDR1 DFQATT and CDR2 SNEGSKA (reference sequence). This CDR3 has 12 residues. Between the trimmed V and J ends, which lost 0 bases and 7 bases, there was a span of 6 bases.

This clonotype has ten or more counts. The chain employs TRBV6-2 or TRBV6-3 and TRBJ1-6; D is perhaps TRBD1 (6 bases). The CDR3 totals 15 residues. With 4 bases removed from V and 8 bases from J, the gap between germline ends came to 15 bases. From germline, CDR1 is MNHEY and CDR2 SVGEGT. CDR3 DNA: TGTGCCAGCAGTTTGAGGACAGCCCGGGATTCACCCCTCCACTTT. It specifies CASSLRTARDSPLHF.

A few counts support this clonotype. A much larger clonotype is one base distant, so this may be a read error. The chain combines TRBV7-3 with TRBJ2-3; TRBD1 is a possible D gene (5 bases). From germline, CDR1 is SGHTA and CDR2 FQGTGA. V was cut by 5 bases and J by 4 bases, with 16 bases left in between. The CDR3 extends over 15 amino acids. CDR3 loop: CASSPKAGIADTQYF. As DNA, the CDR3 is TGTGCCAGCAGCCCCAAGGCAGGGATCGCAGATACGCAGTATTTT.

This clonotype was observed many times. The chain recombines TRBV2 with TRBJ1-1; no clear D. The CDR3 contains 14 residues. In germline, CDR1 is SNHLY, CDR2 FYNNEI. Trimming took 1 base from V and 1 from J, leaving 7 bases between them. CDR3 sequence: CASSEDAANTEAFF. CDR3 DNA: TGTGCCAGCAGTGAAGATGCGGCGAACACTGAAGCTTTCTTT.

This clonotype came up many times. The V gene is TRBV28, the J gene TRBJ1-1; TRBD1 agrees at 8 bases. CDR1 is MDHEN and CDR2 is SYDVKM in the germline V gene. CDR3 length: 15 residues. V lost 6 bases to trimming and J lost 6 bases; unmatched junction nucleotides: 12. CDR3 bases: TGTGCCAGCAGCACTAGGACAGGGTCTTTATCTGAAGCTTTCTTT. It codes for CASSTRTGSLSEAFF.

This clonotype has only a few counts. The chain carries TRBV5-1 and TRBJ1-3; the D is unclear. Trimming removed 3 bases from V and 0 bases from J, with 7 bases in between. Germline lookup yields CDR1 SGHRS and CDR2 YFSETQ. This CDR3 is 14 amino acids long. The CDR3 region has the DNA TGCGCCAGCAGCTCCTCCGACTCTGGAAACACCATATATTTT. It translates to CASSSSDSGNTIYF.

The CDR3 sequence is CASSLDGGGTDTQYF. CDR3 DNA sequence: TGCGCCAGCAGCTTGGATGGGGGCGGCACAGATACGCAGTATTTT. V and J are TRBV5-1 and TRBJ2-3, with a tentative D call TRBD1 (6 bases). CDR3 length: 15 residues. The V and J ends lost 0 bases and 1 base respectively, with 9 bases between them. Germline V gene sequence: CDR1 SGHRS, CDR2 YFSETQ.

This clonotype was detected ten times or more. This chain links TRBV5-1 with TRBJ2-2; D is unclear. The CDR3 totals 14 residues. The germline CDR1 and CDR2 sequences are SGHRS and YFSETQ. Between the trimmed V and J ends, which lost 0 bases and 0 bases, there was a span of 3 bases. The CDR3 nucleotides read TGCGCCAGCAGCTTGGGGGCGAACACCGGGGAGCTGTTTTTT. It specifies CASSLGANTGELFF.

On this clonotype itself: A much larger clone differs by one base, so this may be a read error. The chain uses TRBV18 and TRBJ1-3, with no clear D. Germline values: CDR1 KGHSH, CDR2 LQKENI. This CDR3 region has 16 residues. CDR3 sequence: CAGSPPAGPSGNTIYF. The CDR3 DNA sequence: TGTGCCGGCTCACCACCCGCAGGTCCCTCTGGAAACACCATATATTTT.